This T cell receptor (beta chain) was retrieved from a study of blood T cell repertoires in COVID-19. The germline V gene has CDR1 MGHDK and CDR2 SYGVNS. Trimming shortened V by 3 bases and J by 3 bases, and 23 bases separated the two germline ends. There are 18 residues in the CDR3. The method was immunoSEQ multiplex PCR; TCRdb's version includes in-frame clones alone and lacks a portion of them. This sample yields 30,000 to 40,000 clones, of which around four fifths are seen a single time; 1.6% belongs to the top ten. The chain couples TRBV25-1 to TRBJ2-5; D perhaps matches TRBD1 (5 bases). The clonotype comes from a man in his 60s with COVID-19, enrolled during active disease. The sequenced material came from peripheral blood. CDR3 amino acids: CASSDKLGHSQGKETQYF. In DNA form, the CDR3 reads TGTGCCAGCAGTGATAAGCTCGGTCACAGCCAGGGTAAAGAGACCCAGTACTTC.